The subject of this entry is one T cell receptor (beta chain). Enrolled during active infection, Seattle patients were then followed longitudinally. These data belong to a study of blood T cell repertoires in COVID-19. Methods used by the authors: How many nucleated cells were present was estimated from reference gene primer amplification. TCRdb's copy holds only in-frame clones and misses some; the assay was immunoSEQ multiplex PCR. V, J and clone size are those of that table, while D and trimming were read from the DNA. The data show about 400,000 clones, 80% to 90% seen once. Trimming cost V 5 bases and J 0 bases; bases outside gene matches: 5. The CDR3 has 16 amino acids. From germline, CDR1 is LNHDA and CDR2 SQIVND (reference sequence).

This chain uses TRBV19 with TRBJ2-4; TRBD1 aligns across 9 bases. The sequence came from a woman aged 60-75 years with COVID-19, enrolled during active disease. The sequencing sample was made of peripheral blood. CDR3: CASSPGTGKAKNIQYF. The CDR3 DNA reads TGTGCCAGTAGTCCCGGGACAGGGAAAGCCAAAAACATTCAGTACTTC.